A selection of T cell receptor beta chains follows, all from one sample in a study of cytomegalovirus exposure and HLA in healthy donors. This table comes from immunoSEQ multiplex PCR, and its TCRdb copy is limited to in-frame clones, with some not included. The repertoire shows 100,000 to 150,000 clones; the top ten hold about 3.5%. Sequences were obtained from PBMCs. The origin of the receptors is a man between 18 and 35 years old in good health and CMV-seronegative. The CDR3 runs from the conserved cysteine through the conserved F or W.

V gene: TRBV6-6; J gene: TRBJ2-1; CDR3 protein: CASSYPLGQGNNEQFF
V gene: TRBV5-6; J gene: TRBJ2-1; CDR3 protein: CASSLTGSNEQFF
V gene: TRBV5-6; J gene: TRBJ2-7; CDR3 protein: CASSLRGPSYEQYF
V gene: TRBV2; J gene: TRBJ2-1; CDR3 protein: CASSFGGTQFF
V gene: TRBV28; J gene: TRBJ1-3; CDR3 protein: CASSLGQGATGNTIYF
V gene: TRBV5-4; J gene: TRBJ1-2; CDR3 protein: CASSWGTGGNGYTF
V gene: TRBV2; J gene: TRBJ2-1; CDR3 protein: CASSEGLGVSDEQFF
V gene: TRBV10-3; J gene: TRBJ1-1; CDR3 protein: CAISVGGTEAFF
V gene: TRBV30; J gene: TRBJ2-5; CDR3 protein: CAWSESSGKTQYF
V gene: TRBV6-6; J gene: TRBJ2-1; CDR3 protein: CASSQHFGTGYNEQFF
V gene: TRBV27; J gene: TRBJ1-5; CDR3 protein: CASSLWSAVAGGQPQHF
V gene: TRBV5-6; J gene: TRBJ2-7; CDR3 protein: CASSLGGGAEQYF
V gene: TRBV28; J gene: TRBJ2-7; CDR3 protein: CASSFTAYEQYF
V gene: TRBV6-8; J gene: TRBJ2-3; CDR3 protein: CASRGDWYTDTQYF
V gene: TRBV27; J gene: TRBJ2-2; CDR3 protein: CASKLSKGAVTGELFF
V gene: TRBV19; J gene: TRBJ2-1; CDR3 protein: CASSPVAAYNEQFF
V gene: TRBV6-5; J gene: TRBJ2-5; CDR3 protein: CASSYSEGGGAETQYF
V gene: TRBV5-5; J gene: TRBJ2-5; CDR3 protein: CASSSVTGKGETQYF
V gene: TRBV6-1; J gene: .; CDR3 protein: CASSRTGVNYEQYF
V gene: TRBV11-2; J gene: TRBJ2-5; CDR3 protein: CASSSSLSGYQETQYF
V gene: TRBV29-1; J gene: TRBJ1-1; CDR3 protein: CSVGEGGQEASF
V gene: TRBV5-4; J gene: TRBJ2-5; CDR3 protein: CASSYGAGQETQYF